Listed here are 14 T cell receptor beta chains from one sample, sequenced in a study of cytomegalovirus exposure and HLA in healthy donors. The PCR used 60 Vbeta and 13 Jbeta primers. The data were produced by immunoSEQ multiplex PCR, yet TCRdb's version contains in-frame clones alone and is incomplete. This table has 110,000 to 150,000 clones, roughly 78% appearing once. The material sequenced was PBMCs. These receptors were collected from a man younger than 35 in good health and CMV-seropositive.

The chain joins TRBV18 to TRBJ1-5, with 7 bases aligning to TRBD1. Germline loops: CDR1 KGHSH, CDR2 LQKENI. The CDR3 is 13 residues long. The V segment lost 6 bases and the J segment 2 bases; nucleotides outside the gene matches: 1. CDR3 amino acids: CASSGTGNQPQHF. CDR3 in DNA: TGTGCCAGCTCCGGGACAGGCAATCAGCCCCAGCATTTT.

This clone was seen only once. The V and J genes are TRBV7-9 and TRBJ1-2; no clear D gene. Between the trimmed V and J ends, which lost 0 bases and 3 bases, there was a span of 11 bases. This CDR3 region has 15 residues. Germline lookup yields CDR1 SEHNR and CDR2 FQNEAQ (reference sequence). The CDR3 nucleotides read TGTGCCAGCAGCTTAGCTGTCACGCGGGACTATGGCTACACCTTC. Translating gives CASSLAVTRDYGYTF.

The chain joins TRBV4-1 to TRBJ2-1, with 7 bases identical to TRBD2. V lost 6 bases to trimming and J lost 0 bases; unmatched junction nucleotides: 5. The CDR3 contains 15 residues. The germline gives CDR1 MGHRA, CDR2 YSYEKL. CDR3: CASRGQRDSYNEQFF. The CDR3 nucleotides are TGCGCCAGCAGAGGTCAGCGGGACTCCTACAATGAGCAGTTCTTC.

As to this clone: The sample contains more than one DNA sequence encoding this CDR3. The V gene is TRBV28, the J gene TRBJ2-5, with a weak D call TRBD1 (6 bases). The germline gives CDR1 MDHEN, CDR2 SYDVKM. The CDR3 consists of 12 residues. V lost 8 bases and J lost 1, with 8 bases in between. The chain's CDR3 is CASGQTQETQYF. CDR3 nucleotides: TGTGCCAGCGGACAGACCCAAGAGACCCAGTACTTC.

The chain employs TRBV19 and TRBJ2-2; 7 bases agree with TRBD2. Germline CDR1 reads LNHDA; CDR2 reads SQIVND (reference sequence). V lost 5 bases to trimming and J lost 6 bases; unmatched junction nucleotides: 6. This CDR3 comprises 14 residues. CDR3 nucleotides: TGTGCCAGTAGTCCTGGGGGGGGAGCCGGGGAGCTGTTTTTT. Its protein is CASSPGGGAGELFF.

The chain uses TRBV28 and TRBJ2-7; 8 bases agree with TRBD1. Germline assignment: CDR1 MDHEN and CDR2 SYDVKM. The length of the CDR3 is 14 residues. With V trimmed by 6 bases and J by 5 bases, 9 bases remained unmatched. The CDR3 sequence is CASRGAGGKDEQYF. CDR3 bases: TGTGCCAGCAGGGGAGCAGGGGGCAAGGACGAGCAGTACTTC.

The J gene is TRBJ2-7, the V gene TRBV19, with D tentatively TRBD2 (5 bases). V was pared by 7 bases and J by 2 bases, with 12 bases between. There are 13 residues in the CDR3. Per the germline V gene, CDR1 is LNHDA and CDR2 is SQIVND (reference sequence). CDR3 sequence: CASNRGEAYEQYF. CDR3 DNA: TGTGCCAGTAATCGGGGAGAAGCCTACGAGCAGTACTTC.

CDR3 region: CASSEGRGTDTQYF. The CDR3 DNA reads as TGTGCCAGCAGTGAGGGGCGAGGCACAGATACGCAGTATTTT. The rearrangement uses TRBV2 and TRBJ2-3, with D perhaps TRBD1 (5 bases). From germline, CDR1 is SNHLY and CDR2 FYNNEI. The CDR3 runs 14 residues. V was clipped by 3 bases and J by 1 base, with 8 bases between them.

Here the CDR3 reads CASSGGVAGSGETQYF. The CDR3 nucleotides read TGCGCCAGCAGTGGCGGAGTAGCGGGGTCTGGGGAGACCCAGTACTTC. This chain connects TRBV10-2 to TRBJ2-5; 8 bases are shared with TRBD2. Germline V CDR1 and CDR2: WSHSY, SAAADI. Germline trimming cut 4 bases from V and 5 bases from J; bases unmatched to any gene: 12. CDR3 length: 16 residues.

This clone was seen a handful of times. The chain uses TRBV28 and TRBJ1-1; D not resolved. Deletions cut 4 bases from V and 0 bases from J, with 6 bases between. Germline CDR1 MDHEN, CDR2 SYDVKM. The CDR3 totals 13 residues. The CDR3, as DNA: TGTGCCAGCAGTTCCCATCTGAACACTGAAGCTTTCTTT. Amino acid sequence: CASSSHLNTEAFF.

The genes are TRBV7-9 and TRBJ2-5, with 12 bases identical to TRBD2. Germline values: CDR1 SEHNR, CDR2 FQNEAQ (reference sequence). The CDR3 loop spans 15 amino acids. V dropped 4 bases and J dropped 5; count of bases not matched to a gene: 5. CDR3 nucleotide sequence: TGTGCCAGCAGCTCTAGCGGGAGGGCCCGGGAGACCCAGTACTTC. Protein product: CASSSSGRARETQYF.

This chain links TRBV28 with TRBJ1-2; possible D gene TRBD1, 5 bases. With 3 bases removed from V and 8 bases from J, the gap between germline ends came to 13 bases. Germline CDR1 reads MDHEN; CDR2 reads SYDVKM. CDR3 length: 13 amino acids. CDR3 in amino acids: CASSLRDSAGYTF. DNA for the CDR3: TGTGCCAGCAGTTTGAGAGACAGTGCCGGCTACACCTTC.

On this clone itself: Additional DNA sequences in this sample encode the identical CDR3. The CDR3 loop reads CASGQGNTEAFF. The CDR3 nucleotides read TGTGCCAGCGGACAGGGGAACACTGAAGCTTTCTTT. The gene calls are TRBV19 and TRBJ1-1; 8 nucleotides agree with TRBD1. The CDR3 has 12 residues. Trimming took 9 bases from V and 1 from J; bases not matched to a gene: 1. The V gene's germline CDR1 is LNHDA and CDR2 SQIVND (reference sequence).

The rearrangement links TRBV19 to TRBJ2-7; TRBD2 might be the D (6 bases). This CDR3 has 13 amino acids. V lost 7 bases to trimming and J lost 3 bases, with 13 bases between them. The V gene's germline CDR1 is LNHDA and CDR2 SQIVND (reference sequence). The CDR3 DNA follows: TGTGCCAGTACCGCGGGAAGCTTCTACGAGCAGTACTTC. Translated: CASTAGSFYEQYF.